The 29 T cell receptor beta chains below were found in one sample sequenced in a study of T-cell memory formation after mild COVID-19 (dated by TCRdb to the early 2020s). Receptor libraries were prepared by 5' RACE. This sample was sequenced with an Illumina NovaSeq 6000. TCRdb took the public reads, trimmed them with fastp at Q25, ran MiXCR for clone calling and kept in-frame beta chains. Rows with one shared CDR3 protein collapse into an entry with the most common genes and DNA. The sample data list around 300,000 distinct CDR3 sequences, and 12% to 15% of these were observed just once. Together, the top ten hold around a fifth of the sample. The sequencing sample was made of PBMCs or a T cell subset sorted from them (not recorded which). The source of these receptors is a man aged 18 to 29 who had mild COVID-19 (a few samples of this study predate the infection). The sample titles of this study are shuffled in the database, so cell type and time point are left out; the donor was told from shared clones.

The rearrangement links TRBV5-1 to TRBJ2-7; D possibly matches TRBD1 or TRBD2 (6 bases each). Germline V gene data show CDR1 as SGHRS and CDR2 as YFSETQ. Trimming stripped 5 bases from V and 7 bases from J, with 19 bases between. The CDR3 contains 14 residues. CDR3 protein: CASRRGEGKREQYF. The CDR3 coding sequence is TGCGCCAGCAGAAGGGGGGAAGGGAAGAGGGAGCAGTACTTC.

This clonotype was seen at least ten times. The chain joins TRBV7-2 to TRBJ2-3, with 7 bases identical to TRBD2. Germline lookup yields CDR1 SGHTA and CDR2 FQGNSA. V dropped 2 bases and J dropped 2; count of bases not matched to a gene: 4. CDR3 size: 15 residues. The CDR3 here is CASSLQSGATDTQYF. DNA for the CDR3: TGTGCCAGCAGCTTACAAAGCGGGGCCACAGATACGCAGTATTTT. The full variable domain, completed using reference TRBV7-2 and TRBJ2-3, is GAGVSQSPSNKVTEKGKDVELRCDPISGHTALYWYRQSLGQGLEFLIYFQGNSAPDKSGLPSDRFSAERTGGSVSTLTIQRTQQEDSAVYLCASSLQSGATDTQYFGPGTRLTVL.

Only a few counts were recorded for this clonotype. This chain links TRBV2 with TRBJ1-2; no reliable D call. The ends were cut back, 1 base at V and 6 bases at J, with 15 bases in the middle. This CDR3 has 15 amino acids. The germline gives CDR1 SNHLY, CDR2 FYNNEI. The DNA for the CDR3 is TGTGCCAGCAGTGAAGACGGGCCACTCCCTGATGGCTACACCTTC. It translates to CASSEDGPLPDGYTF.

In DNA, the CDR3 is TGTGCCAGCATGGGATGGGGGAAATTTGTGGCCGGGGAGCTGTTTTTT. Translating it yields CASMGWGKFVAGELFF. The gene calls are TRBV28 and TRBJ2-2; D could derive from TRBD1 or TRBD2 (5 bases each). Germline V lookup: CDR1 MDHEN, CDR2 SYDVKM. The CDR3 spans 16 residues. V lost 7 bases to trimming and J lost 6 bases, with 21 bases between them.

The chain uses TRBV11-3 and TRBJ2-1; 9 bases match TRBD2. CDR3 length equals 16 residues. Germline V gene lookup returns CDR1 SGHNT and CDR2 YENEEA. The trim removed 5 bases at V and 0 bases at J, leaving 5 bases unmatched. The CDR3 loop reads CASSRAGGHSYNEQFF. CDR3 DNA: TGTGCCAGCAGCCGAGCGGGGGGCCACTCCTACAATGAGCAGTTCTTC.

This clonotype was counted many times. The J gene is TRBJ1-5, the V gene TRBV27; D not certain. V was pared by 5 bases and J by 1 base, with 15 bases between. The CDR3 runs 16 residues. Germline V gene lookup returns CDR1 MNHEY and CDR2 SMNVEV (reference sequence). The CDR3 region has the DNA TGTGCCAGCAGTATCAGCCCCGTCCGGAGCAATCAGCCCCAGCATTTT. It encodes CASSISPVRSNQPQHF.

The chain employs TRBV27 and TRBJ1-2; 8 bases map to TRBD1. J was trimmed by 4 bases and V by 3 bases; bases with no gene match: 13. The germline V gene encodes CDR1 MNHEY and CDR2 SMNVEV (reference sequence). The CDR3 is 17 residues long. CDR3 in DNA: TGTGCCAGCAGTTTTAGTGGAGTGGGACAGGAGGGCTATGGCTACACCTTC. This gives the protein CASSFSGVGQEGYGYTF.

J is TRBJ2-7 and V is TRBV5-5; D gene ambiguous. This CDR3 comprises 15 residues. Looked up from germline, CDR1 is SGHKS and CDR2 is YYEKEE (reference sequence). Trimming removed 1 base at V and 0 bases at J, with 11 bases between. The DNA of the CDR3 is TGTGCCAGCAGCTTGCGACCGTTCAGCTCCTACGAGCAGTACTTC. Amino acids: CASSLRPFSSYEQYF. Looking up the rest from reference TRBV5-5 and TRBJ2-7 gives the full variable domain: DAGVTQSPTHLIKTRGQQVTLRCSPISGHKSVSWYQQVLGQGPQFIFQYYEKEERGRGNFPDRFSARQFPNYSSELNVNALLLGDSALYLCASSLRPFSSYEQYFGPGTRLTVT.

V gene TRBV7-2 combines with J gene TRBJ2-5, with 12 bases identical to TRBD1. J gave up 5 bases and V 3 bases, and 7 bases lay outside the gene matches. This CDR3 contains 16 residues. In germline, CDR1 is SGHTA, CDR2 FQGNSA. The DNA for the CDR3 is TGTGCCAGCAGCTTGGGGACAGGGGGCCTTGGGGAGACCCAGTACTTC. Translation: CASSLGTGGLGETQYF.

This clonotype was recorded a few times. V and J are TRBV6-2 or TRBV6-3 and TRBJ2-3; TRBD2 is a possible D gene (6 bases). CDR1 is MNHEY and CDR2 is SVGEGT in the germline V gene. CDR3 length equals 15 residues. Trimming pared 2 bases from V and 1 base from J, leaving 10 bases between. The CDR3 loop is CASSYSGPRTDTQYF. The CDR3, as DNA: TGTGCCAGCAGTTACAGCGGGCCGCGCACAGATACGCAGTATTTT.

This clonotype was seen a few times. This sequence joins TRBV27 and TRBJ2-7, with 8 bases lining up with TRBD2. Trimming cost V 0 bases and J 3 bases; bases outside gene matches: 10. The CDR3 runs to 17 residues. Germline V gives CDR1 MNHEY, CDR2 SMNVEV (reference sequence). CDR3 nucleotides: TGTGCCAGCAGTTTATCTGCCCTAGCGGGTGAGATCTACGAGCAGTACTTC. Translating gives CASSLSALAGEIYEQYF.

This clonotype was counted ten times or more. CDR3 protein: CASSRLTGGMDEKLFF. The DNA of the CDR3 is TGCGCCAGCAGCCGCCTCACAGGGGGCATGGATGAAAAACTGTTTTTT. This chain joins TRBV4-3 and TRBJ1-4; 9 bases agree with TRBD1. After removal of 4 bases from V and 6 bases from J, the junction contained 9 bases not matched to a gene. Germline assignment: CDR1 LGHNA and CDR2 YSLEER. This CDR3 is built from 16 residues.

This rearrangement joins TRBV2 to TRBJ2-2; possibly TRBD1 for D (6 bases). Trimming cost V 0 bases and J 7 bases, with 9 bases left between them. Germline CDR1 reads SNHLY; CDR2 reads FYNNEI. There are 14 residues in the CDR3. This CDR3 is CASSEARGFGELFF. Here the CDR3 DNA reads TGTGCCAGCAGTGAAGCGAGGGGGTTCGGGGAGCTGTTTTTT.

There are many counts of this clonotype. This chain uses TRBV11-2 with TRBJ2-7; D not resolved. Germline V gene data show CDR1 as SGHAT and CDR2 as FQNNGV. The length of the CDR3 is 13 residues. Trimming stripped 0 bases from V and 0 bases from J, with 3 bases between. The DNA of the CDR3 is TGTGCCAGCAGCTTAGAATTCTCCTACGAGCAGTACGTC. Translation: CASSLEFSYEQYV.

This clonotype was seen repeatedly, ten times or more. The genes are TRBV5-1 and TRBJ2-7; the D is unclear. Per germline, CDR1 SGHRS and CDR2 YFSETQ. With 6 bases removed from V and 1 base from J, the gap between germline ends came to 14 bases. The CDR3 totals 14 residues. This chain's CDR3 is CASNLGGVSYEQYF. In DNA, the CDR3 is TGCGCCAGCAACCTCGGTGGGGTATCCTACGAGCAGTACTTC.

The chain carries TRBV3-1 and TRBJ1-1; D uncertain. V was clipped by 6 bases and J by 2 bases, with 10 bases between them. Germline V gene sequence: CDR1 LGHDT, CDR2 YNNKEL (reference sequence). This CDR3 contains 13 residues. DNA for the CDR3: TGTGCCAGCAGGAGGGAGGTTAACACTGAAGCTTTCTTT. Protein product: CASRREVNTEAFF.

V gene TRBV3-1 combines with J gene TRBJ2-1; 12 positions match TRBD1. Germline trimming cut 4 bases from V and 8 bases from J; bases unmatched to any gene: 12. The CDR3 consists of 17 residues. The germline gives CDR1 LGHDT, CDR2 YNNKEL (reference sequence). CDR3 loop: CASSRTPGTGGWDEQFF. In DNA, the CDR3 is TGTGCCAGCAGCCGCACCCCCGGGACAGGGGGCTGGGATGAGCAGTTCTTC.

The table lists this clonotype with a few counts. This chain links TRBV7-9 with TRBJ2-7; D might be TRBD1 or TRBD2, each matching 5 bases. There are 16 residues in the CDR3. V was clipped by 3 bases and J by 1 base, with 16 bases between them. In germline, CDR1 is SEHNR, CDR2 FQNEAQ (reference sequence). CDR3 DNA: TGTGCCAGCAGCTTGGGGGTCGGCCGCGCGTCCTACGAGCAGTACGTC. This codes for CASSLGVGRASYEQYV.

The chain links TRBV3-1 to TRBJ1-1; D might be TRBD1 (6 bases). Germline loops: CDR1 LGHDT, CDR2 YNNKEL (reference sequence). Trimming pared 10 bases from V and 4 bases from J, leaving 25 bases between. The CDR3 extends over 16 amino acids. The CDR3 sequence: CATTQDFLGGLTEAFF. DNA for the CDR3: TGTGCCACCACCCAAGATTTCCTTGGGGGCCTCACTGAAGCTTTCTTT.

This clonotype was observed a handful of times. The V and J genes are TRBV11-2 and TRBJ1-2; D possibly corresponds to TRBD1 (5 bases). Deletions cut 6 bases from V and 8 bases from J, with 16 bases between. This CDR3 is built from 13 residues. CDR1 SGHAT and CDR2 FQNNGV come from the germline V gene. Here the CDR3 reads CASRLRQGDGYTF. DNA of the CDR3: TGTGCCAGCAGGCTCCGGCAGGGAGACGGCTACACCTTC.

This clonotype was counted a few times. The chain couples TRBV4-3 to TRBJ2-5; 7 nucleotides line up with TRBD1. The CDR3 is 14 amino acids. V dropped 1 base and J dropped 4; count of bases not matched to a gene: 3. Germline assignment: CDR1 LGHNA and CDR2 YSLEER. For the CDR3, the DNA is TGCGCCAGCAGCCAAGGAGGGGGCCGAGAGACCCAGTACTTC. As protein: CASSQGGGRETQYF.

This clonotype was seen a handful of times. This chain connects TRBV7-3 to TRBJ2-5; 7 nucleotides match TRBD2. CDR1 is SGHTA, CDR2 FQGTGA, per germline. The CDR3 totals 15 residues. The junction had 5 bases not matched to a gene; V was cut back by 1 base and J by 3 bases. The CDR3 DNA reads TGTGCCAGCAGCTTAAATCGGGGGGTGGAAGAGACCCAGTACTTC. It yields the protein CASSLNRGVEETQYF.

This clonotype has only a few counts. This rearrangement joins TRBV7-2 to TRBJ1-5; no clear D gene. V dropped 2 bases and J dropped 4 bases, with 9 bases sitting between them. There are 14 residues in the CDR3. From germline, CDR1 is SGHTA and CDR2 FQGNSA. Here the CDR3 reads CASSLIKENQPQHF. Here the CDR3 DNA reads TGTGCCAGCAGCTTAATTAAGGAGAATCAGCCCCAGCATTTT.

The gene calls are TRBV3-1 and TRBJ1-1; possible D gene TRBD1, 6 bases. V was shortened by 4 bases and J by 3 bases, with 18 bases between the two germline ends. Looked up from germline, CDR1 is LGHDT and CDR2 is YNNKEL (reference sequence). The CDR3 runs 16 residues. CDR3 nucleotides: TGTGCCAGCAGCCGCGGAAGGGGGGGGCCGGACACTGAAGCTTTCTTT. Translating gives CASSRGRGGPDTEAFF.

The V call is TRBV7-2, the J call TRBJ1-6; the match to TRBD1 covers 7 bases. The CDR3 length is 14 residues. V lost 8 bases and J lost 6; bases outside the gene matches: 7. Germline lookup yields CDR1 SGHTA and CDR2 FQGNSA. CDR3 nucleotide sequence: TGTGCCAGCTCTAGGGACAGTACTAATTCACCCCTCCACTTT. This encodes CASSRDSTNSPLHF.

This clonotype has more than one count but fewer than ten. The chain joins TRBV6-5 to TRBJ1-1; D unclear. This CDR3 comprises 15 residues. Germline assignment: CDR1 MNHEY and CDR2 SVGAGI. Trimming pared 3 bases from V and 0 bases from J, leaving 11 bases between. The CDR3: CASSYDGQMNTEAFF. The CDR3 DNA is TGTGCCAGCAGTTATGATGGCCAGATGAACACTGAAGCTTTCTTT.

The chain carries TRBV15 and TRBJ2-3, with a possible D match to TRBD2 (5 bases). This CDR3 is built from 17 residues. CDR1 is LNHNV and CDR2 is YYDKDF in the germline V gene (reference sequence). The V gene lost 0 bases and the J gene lost 4 bases, with 17 bases spanning the gap. CDR3 nucleotides: TGTGCCACCAGCAGAGAGACCCAGCTAGCTGCGGCAGATACGCAGTATTTT. Protein product: CATSRETQLAAADTQYF.

This sequence joins TRBV30 and TRBJ2-7; D uncertain. Deletions cut 5 bases from V and 2 bases from J, with 10 bases between. From germline, CDR1 is GTSNPN and CDR2 SVGIG (reference sequence). There are 12 residues in the CDR3. CDR3 DNA sequence: TGTGCCTGGTTCTCCGGCGCCTACGAGCAGTACTTC. This translates into CAWFSGAYEQYF.

J is TRBJ1-1 and V is TRBV28; D is unclear. V lost 5 bases and J lost 2, with 9 bases in between. The CDR3 sequence is 13 residues long. Germline CDR1 is MDHEN and CDR2 is SYDVKM. CDR3 DNA: TGTGCCAGCAGTCCCCCACCTAACACTGAAGCTTTCTTT. Encoded protein: CASSPPPNTEAFF.